This T cell receptor beta chain was observed in a study of blood T cells in healthy people across ages. Primed by a sample-barcoded 5' primer and a J-beta primer mix, a second PCR proceeded for 7 to 11 cycles. Carrying 12 random nucleotides, a template-switch adaptor labeled each individual cDNA molecule. MiXCR, run by TCRdb on the 5' RACE reads, gives a single entry per CDR3 protein. The table shows some 900,000 distinct CDR3 sequences, with around 46% occurring only once. Regarding this clonotype: Its target is not known.

Notes on the study in general: Bulk PBMC profiling left naive and antigen-experienced comparisons inconclusive. TCR beta diversity, measured per million T cells, fell in a roughly linear way with age.

The CDR3 consists of 13 residues. Germline V lookup: CDR1 MNHEY, CDR2 SVGAGI. V was trimmed by 8 bases and J by 0 bases, leaving 10 bases between them. Collection of about 9.4 milliliters of peripheral blood was performed for each donor. The rearrangement links TRBV6-5 to TRBJ1-2, with a weak D call TRBD1 (5 bases). The source material was blood. This sequence was found in a man aged 25-45 years in good health. CDR3 nucleotide sequence: TGTGCCAGCGGTGACAGAGCTAACTATGGCTACACCTTC. Its protein product is CASGDRANYGYTF.